This is a list of T cell receptor beta chains from one sample in a study of Ad26.COV2.S vaccination and SARS-CoV-2 variants. The protocol was immunoSEQ multiplex PCR, while the TCRdb copy is restricted to in-frame clones and leaves out a portion. The profile shows about 350,000 clones, roughly 81% of them singletons. The input for sequencing was peripheral blood, taken in a trial of Ad26.COV2.S vaccine versus placebo. These receptors all come from a person between 18 and 65 years old who received the Ad26.COV2.S COVID-19 vaccine or a placebo. Both conserved end residues are part of each CDR3. A D gene is named only where the DNA matches it firmly. Part of the rows lack a size; the others show once, few, many or a class for expanded clones.

clone size	V gene	J gene	D gene	CDR3 protein	CDR3 DNA
NA	TRBV7-6	TRBJ2-7	NA	CASSLVPESYEQYF	TGTGCCAGCAGCTTAGTTCCTGAATCCTACGAGCAGTACTTC
few	TRBV7-2	TRBJ1-2	NA	CASSSTNYGYTF	TGTGCCAGCAGCTCGACTAACTATGGCTACACCTTC
NA	TRBV5-6	TRBJ1-2	NA	CASSLETANYGYTF	TGTGCCAGCAGCTTGGAGACTGCAAACTATGGCTACACCTTC
NA	TRBV19	TRBJ2-1	NA	CASSIYSSNEQFF	TGTGCCAGTAGTATCTACAGCTCCAATGAGCAGTTCTTC
NA	TRBV4-3	TRBJ2-1	NA	CASSWRAYNEQFF	TGCGCCAGCAGCTGGCGAGCCTACAATGAGCAGTTCTTC
NA	TRBV27	TRBJ2-2	NA	CASRLPNTGGLFF	TGTGCCAGCAGGCTACCGAACACCGGGGGGCTGTTTTTT
NA	TRBV6-2/TRBV6-3	TRBJ2-6	NA	CASSLGVGGANVLTF	TGTGCCAGCAGTCTCGGGGTCGGCGGGGCCAACGTCCTGACTTTC
NA	TRBV6-1	TRBJ2-5	NA	CASSEAQRGYPYQETQYF	TGTGCCAGCAGTGAAGCCCAAAGGGGATACCCGTACCAAGAGACCCAGTACTTC
NA	TRBV5-6	TRBJ2-5	NA	CASSLRVDKYF	TGTGCCAGCAGCCTTCGGGTAGACAAGTACTTC
NA	TRBV12-5	TRBJ2-3	NA	CASGLQTTDTQYF	TGTGCTAGTGGTTTGCAGACCACAGATACGCAGTATTTT
once	TRBV14	TRBJ2-3	NA	CASSPFTQYF	TGTGCCAGCAGCCCCTTTACGCAGTATTTT
NA	TRBV6-2/TRBV6-3	TRBJ2-5	NA	CASSYSQQRYQETQYF	TGTGCCAGCAGTTACTCTCAACAGCGCTACCAAGAGACCCAGTACTTC
NA	TRBV18	TRBJ2-2	NA	CASSPTSGLGGELFF	TGTGCCAGCTCACCAACATCAGGACTCGGAGGGGAGCTGTTTTTT
NA	TRBV19	TRBJ2-3	TRBD1	CASSTRTGDLTDTQYF	TGTGCCAGTAGTACTCGGACAGGGGACCTCACAGATACGCAGTATTTT
NA	TRBV4-1	TRBJ2-7	NA	CASSQTTGQGEQYF	TGCGCCAGCAGCCAAACAACGGGGCAGGGTGAGCAGTACTTC
NA	TRBV18	TRBJ2-2	TRBD2	CASSPITSGRNTGELFF	TGTGCCAGCTCACCCATTACTAGCGGGAGAAACACCGGGGAGCTGTTTTTT
NA	TRBV7-9	TRBJ2-6	NA	CASSLGGSGANVLTF	TGTGCCAGCAGCTTAGGCGGCTCTGGGGCCAACGTCCTGACTTTC
NA	TRBV12-3/TRBV12-4	TRBJ2-1	NA	CASSTQGFEQFF	TGTGCCAGCAGTACCCAGGGTTTTGAGCAGTTCTTC
NA	TRBV29-1	TRBJ2-2	TRBD1	CSVPRTGGVAGELFF	TGCAGCGTCCCACGGACAGGGGGCGTCGCCGGGGAGCTGTTTTTT
NA	TRBV9	TRBJ1-1	NA	CASSQGSSNTEAFF	TGTGCCAGCAGCCAGGGGTCGTCGAACACTGAAGCTTTCTTT
NA	TRBV5-1	TRBJ2-5	TRBD1	CASSMGTAGETQYF	TGCGCCAGCAGCATGGGGACAGCCGGGGAGACCCAGTACTTC
NA	TRBV7-7	TRBJ2-1	NA	CASSSPGWEEDNEQFF	TGTGCCAGCAGCTCCCCGGGGTGGGAGGAAGACAATGAGCAGTTCTTC
NA	TRBV30	TRBJ2-3	NA	CAWSPTRPDTQYF	TGTGCCTGGAGTCCGACCAGGCCAGATACGCAGTATTTT
NA	TRBV18	TRBJ1-1	NA	CASSPPPGEGGTEAFF	TGTGCCAGCTCACCACCCCCAGGGGAGGGTGGGACTGAAGCTTTCTTT
NA	TRBV15	TRBJ2-5	NA	CATSSLPLGQGETQYF	TGTGCCACCAGCAGCCTTCCCCTGGGGCAAGGGGAGACCCAGTACTTC
NA	TRBV27	TRBJ1-4	TRBD1	CASSPLRGGPEKLFF	TGTGCCAGCAGTCCCCTCAGGGGGGGGCCGGAAAAACTGTTTTTT
NA	TRBV10-1	TRBJ1-1	TRBD1	CASRAGGGTEAFF	TGCGCCAGCAGAGCAGGGGGAGGCACTGAAGCTTTCTTT
NA	TRBV6-2/TRBV6-3	TRBJ2-7	NA	CASSYGGSYEQYF	TGTGCCAGCAGTTACGGGGGTTCCTACGAGCAGTACTTC
NA	TRBV5-1	TRBJ2-1	NA	CASSLPAPSIYNEQFF	TGCGCCAGCAGCTTGCCGGCCCCCTCCATCTACAATGAGCAGTTCTTC
NA	TRBV5-4	TRBJ1-6	NA	CASSIEGNPLHF	TGTGCCAGCAGCATAGAGGGCAATCCCCTCCACTTT
NA	TRBV9	TRBJ1-1	NA	CASSVVVSNTEAFF	TGTGCCAGCAGCGTAGTAGTAAGTAACACTGAAGCTTTCTTT
NA	TRBV18	TRBJ1-1	NA	CASSGRGAEAFF	TGTGCCAGCTCAGGGAGGGGCGCAGAGGCTTTCTTT
NA	TRBV29-1	TRBJ1-5	NA	CSVAGPEGNQPQHF	TGCAGCGTCGCCGGACCCGAGGGGAATCAGCCCCAGCATTTT
NA	TRBV7-2	TRBJ2-7	NA	CASSLVQGGYEQYF	TGTGCCAGCAGCTTAGTTCAGGGGGGCTACGAGCAGTACTTC
once	TRBV28	TRBJ2-2	NA	CASSSRIVGAGELFF	TGTGCCAGCAGTTCCCGAATTGTGGGGGCCGGGGAGCTGTTTTTT
NA	TRBV7-9	TRBJ1-2	NA	CASSGQFLSYGYTF	TGTGCCAGCAGCGGACAGTTTCTCAGCTATGGCTACACCTTC
NA	TRBV7-2	TRBJ1-4	NA	CASSLGPNEKLFF	TGTGCCAGCAGCTTGGGACCTAATGAAAAACTGTTTTTT
NA	TRBV28	TRBJ2-3	TRBD2	CASSFVAGGPGDTQYF	TGTGCCAGCAGTTTCGTAGCGGGAGGGCCAGGGGATACGCAGTATTTT
NA	TRBV30	TRBJ2-7	NA	CAWSVQSGGEQYF	TGTGCCTGGAGTGTACAGTCCGGGGGAGAGCAGTACTTC
NA	TRBV5-6	TRBJ2-7	TRBD1	CASSFGTGTGLTEQYF	TGTGCCAGCAGCTTTGGGACCGGGACAGGGTTGACCGAGCAGTACTTC
NA	TRBV28	TRBJ1-2	NA	CASSLLTTNGYTF	TGTGCCAGCAGTCTCCTTACGACAAATGGCTACACCTTC
NA	TRBV6-1	TRBJ1-1	NA	CASSEAAEAFF	TGTGCCAGCAGTGAAGCCGCTGAAGCTTTCTTT
NA	TRBV23-1	TRBJ2-7	NA	CASSHPRDPPTQYF	TGCGCCAGCAGTCACCCACGCGACCCCCCAACTCAGTACTTC
NA	TRBV7-2	TRBJ1-2	TRBD1	CASSAPGQDRYGYTF	TGTGCCAGCAGCGCCCCCGGACAGGACCGGTATGGCTACACCTTC
NA	TRBV10-3	TRBJ2-7	TRBD1	CATATGEISYEQYF	TGTGCCACCGCGACAGGGGAAATTTCCTACGAGCAGTACTTC
NA	TRBV19	TRBJ2-2	NA	CASSLPQGAGAGELFF	TGTGCCAGTAGTTTACCTCAGGGGGCGGGAGCCGGGGAGCTGTTTTTT
NA	TRBV5-6	TRBJ1-2	TRBD1	CASSAGGAGYGYTF	TGTGCCAGCAGCGCAGGGGGCGCCGGCTATGGCTACACCTTC
NA	TRBV10-2	TRBJ1-2	TRBD1	CASSESGRTGFGYTF	TGCGCCAGCAGTGAGTCGGGTAGGACAGGGTTCGGCTACACCTTC
NA	TRBV5-4	TRBJ2-7	NA	CASSLAERYEQYF	TGTGCCAGCAGCTTGGCCGAAAGGTACGAGCAGTACTTC
NA	TRBV6-2/TRBV6-3	TRBJ1-1	TRBD1	CASSRGQGNTEAFF	TGTGCCAGCAGCCGGGGACAGGGGAACACTGAAGCTTTCTTT
NA	TRBV19	TRBJ2-3	TRBD1	CASSVLGGEGTDTQYF	TGTGCCAGTAGTGTCTTAGGGGGCGAGGGTACAGATACGCAGTATTTT
NA	TRBV24-1	TRBJ2-7	TRBD1	CATSDPRTGVYEQYF	TGTGCCACCAGTGACCCCCGGACAGGGGTCTACGAGCAGTACTTC
NA	TRBV6-5	TRBJ2-7	TRBD1	CASSYHPRQGDYEQYF	TGTGCCAGCAGTTATCACCCGAGACAGGGGGATTACGAGCAGTACTTC
NA	TRBV3-1/TRBV3-2	TRBJ2-5	TRBD2	CASSATGGSMETQYF	TGTGCCAGCAGCGCAACGGGCGGGAGTATGGAGACCCAGTACTTC